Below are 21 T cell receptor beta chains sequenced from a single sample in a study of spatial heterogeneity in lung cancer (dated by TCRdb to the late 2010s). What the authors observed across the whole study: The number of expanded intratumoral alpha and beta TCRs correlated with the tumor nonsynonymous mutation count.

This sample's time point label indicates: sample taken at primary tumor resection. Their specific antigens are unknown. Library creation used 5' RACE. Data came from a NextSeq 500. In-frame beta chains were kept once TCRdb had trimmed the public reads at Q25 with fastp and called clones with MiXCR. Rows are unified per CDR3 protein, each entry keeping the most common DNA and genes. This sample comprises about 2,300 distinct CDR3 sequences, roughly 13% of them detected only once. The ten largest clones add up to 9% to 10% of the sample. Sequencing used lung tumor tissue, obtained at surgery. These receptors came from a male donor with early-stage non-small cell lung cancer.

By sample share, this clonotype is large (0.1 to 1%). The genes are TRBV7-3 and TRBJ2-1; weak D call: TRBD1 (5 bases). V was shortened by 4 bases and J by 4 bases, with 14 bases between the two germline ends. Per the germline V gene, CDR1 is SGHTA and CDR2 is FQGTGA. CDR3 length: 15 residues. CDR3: CASSSGVGLYNEQFF. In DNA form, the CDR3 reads TGTGCCAGCAGCTCTGGGGTGGGGCTTTACAATGAGCAGTTCTTC.

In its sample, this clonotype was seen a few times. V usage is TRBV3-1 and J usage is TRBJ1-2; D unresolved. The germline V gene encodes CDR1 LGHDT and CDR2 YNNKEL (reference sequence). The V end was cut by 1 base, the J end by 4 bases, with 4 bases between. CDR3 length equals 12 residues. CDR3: CASSQGGYGYTF. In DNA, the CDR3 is TGTGCCAGCAGCCAAGGCGGCTATGGCTACACCTTC.

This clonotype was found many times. CDR3 coding DNA: TGTGCCAGCTCACCACCGGCGACAGGGGGGACGGGGTACCAAGAGACCCAGTACTTC. It yields the protein CASSPPATGGTGYQETQYF. The V and J genes are TRBV18 and TRBJ2-5; 9 bases fit TRBD1. In germline, CDR1 is KGHSH, CDR2 LQKENI. Trimming cost V 0 bases and J 0 bases; bases outside gene matches: 11. This CDR3 comprises 19 residues.

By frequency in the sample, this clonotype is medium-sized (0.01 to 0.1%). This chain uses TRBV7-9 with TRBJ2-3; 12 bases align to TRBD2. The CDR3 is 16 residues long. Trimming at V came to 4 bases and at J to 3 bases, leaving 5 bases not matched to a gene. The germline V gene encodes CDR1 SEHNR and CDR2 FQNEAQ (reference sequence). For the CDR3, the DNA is TGTGCCAGCAGCTCACCTAGCGGGGGGGATACAGATACGCAGTATTTT. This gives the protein CASSSPSGGDTDTQYF.

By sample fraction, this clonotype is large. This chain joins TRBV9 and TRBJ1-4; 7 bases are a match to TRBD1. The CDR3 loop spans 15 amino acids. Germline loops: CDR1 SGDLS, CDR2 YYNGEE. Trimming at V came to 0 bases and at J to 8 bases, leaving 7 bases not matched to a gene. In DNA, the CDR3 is TGTGCCAGCAGCGTAGCTGGCCAGGGGGACGAAAAACTGTTTTTT. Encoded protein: CASSVAGQGDEKLFF. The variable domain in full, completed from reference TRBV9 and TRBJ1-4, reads DSGVTQTPKHLITATGQRVTLRCSPRSGDLSVYWYQQSLDQGLQFLIQYYNGEERAKGNILERFSAQQFPDLHSELNLSSLELGDSALYFCASSVAGQGDEKLFFGSGTQLSVL.

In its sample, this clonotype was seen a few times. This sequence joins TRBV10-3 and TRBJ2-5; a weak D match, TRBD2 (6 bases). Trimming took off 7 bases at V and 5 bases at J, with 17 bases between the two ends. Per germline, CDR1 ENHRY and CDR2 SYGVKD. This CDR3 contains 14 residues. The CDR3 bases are TGTGCCATCAACTCAAGGGGAGGCGAGGAGACCCAGTACTTC. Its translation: CAINSRGGEETQYF.

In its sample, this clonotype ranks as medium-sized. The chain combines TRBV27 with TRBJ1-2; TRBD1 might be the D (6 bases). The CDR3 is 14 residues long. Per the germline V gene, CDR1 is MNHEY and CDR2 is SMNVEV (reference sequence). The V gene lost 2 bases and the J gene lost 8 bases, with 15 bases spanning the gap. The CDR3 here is CASSLLSAGAGYTF. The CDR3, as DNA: TGTGCCAGCAGTTTACTATCTGCAGGGGCGGGCTACACCTTC.

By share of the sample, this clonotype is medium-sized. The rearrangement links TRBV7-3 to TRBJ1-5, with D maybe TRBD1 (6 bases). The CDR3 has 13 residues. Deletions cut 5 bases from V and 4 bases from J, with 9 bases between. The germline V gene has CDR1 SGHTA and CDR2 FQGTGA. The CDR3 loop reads CASSQDRNQPQHF. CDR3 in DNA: TGTGCCAGCAGCCAGGACAGAAATCAGCCCCAGCATTTT. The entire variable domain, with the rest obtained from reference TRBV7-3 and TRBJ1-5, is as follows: GAGVSQTPSNKVTEKGKYVELRCDPISGHTALYWYRQSLGQGPEFLIYFQGTGAADDSGLPNDRFFAVRPEGSVSTLKIQRTERGDSAVYLCASSQDRNQPQHFGDGTRLSIL.

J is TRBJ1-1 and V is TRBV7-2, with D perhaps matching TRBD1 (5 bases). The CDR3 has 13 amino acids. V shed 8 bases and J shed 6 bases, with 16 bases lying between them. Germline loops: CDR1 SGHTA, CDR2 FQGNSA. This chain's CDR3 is CASGTPGFSEAFF. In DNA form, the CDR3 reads TGTGCCAGCGGCACCCCAGGGTTCTCTGAAGCTTTCTTT.

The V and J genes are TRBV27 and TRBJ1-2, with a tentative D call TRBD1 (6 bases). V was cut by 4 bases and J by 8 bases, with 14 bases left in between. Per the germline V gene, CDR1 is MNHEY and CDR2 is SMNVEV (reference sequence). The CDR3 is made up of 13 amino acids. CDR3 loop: CASSYRQDRGYTF. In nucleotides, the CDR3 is TGTGCCAGCAGTTACCGACAGGACCGCGGCTACACCTTC.

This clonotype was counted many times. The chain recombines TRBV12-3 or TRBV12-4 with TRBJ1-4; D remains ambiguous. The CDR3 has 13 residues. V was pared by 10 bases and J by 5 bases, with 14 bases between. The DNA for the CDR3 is TGTGCCACCTTGTCCGAGGAGAATGAAAAACTGTTTTTT. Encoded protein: CATLSEENEKLFF.

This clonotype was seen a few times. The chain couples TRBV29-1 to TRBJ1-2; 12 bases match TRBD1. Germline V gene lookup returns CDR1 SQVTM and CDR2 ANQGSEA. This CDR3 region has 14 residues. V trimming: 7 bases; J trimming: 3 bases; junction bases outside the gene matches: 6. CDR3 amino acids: CSAGTGGSYYGYTF. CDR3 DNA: TGCAGCGCCGGGACAGGGGGCTCCTACTATGGCTACACCTTC.

The CDR3 sequence is CAISDRTGQLIYGYTF. In nucleotides, the CDR3 is TGTGCCATCAGCGACCGGACAGGACAACTGATCTATGGCTACACCTTC. J is TRBJ1-2 and V is TRBV10-3; 7 bases align to TRBD1. With V trimmed by 6 bases and J by 4 bases, 14 bases remained unmatched. CDR3 length equals 16 residues. Germline V CDR1 and CDR2: ENHRY, SYGVKD.

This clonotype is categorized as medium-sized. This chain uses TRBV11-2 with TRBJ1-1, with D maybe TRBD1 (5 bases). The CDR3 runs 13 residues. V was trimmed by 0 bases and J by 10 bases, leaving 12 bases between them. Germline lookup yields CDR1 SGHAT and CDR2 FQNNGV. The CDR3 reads CASSLDSQGRAFF. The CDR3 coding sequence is TGTGCCAGCAGCTTAGACAGTCAGGGAAGAGCTTTCTTT.

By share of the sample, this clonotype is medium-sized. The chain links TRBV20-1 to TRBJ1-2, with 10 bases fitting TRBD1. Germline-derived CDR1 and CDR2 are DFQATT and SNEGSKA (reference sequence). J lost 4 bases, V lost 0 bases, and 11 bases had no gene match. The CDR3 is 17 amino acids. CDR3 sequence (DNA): TGCAGTGCTAGAGATACCAGACGACAGGGGGCAGGCTATGGCTACACCTTC. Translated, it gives CSARDTRRQGAGYGYTF.

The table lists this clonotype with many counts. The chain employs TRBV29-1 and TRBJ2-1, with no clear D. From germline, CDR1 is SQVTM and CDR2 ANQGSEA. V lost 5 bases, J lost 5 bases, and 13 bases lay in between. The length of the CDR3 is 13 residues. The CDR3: CSVLGLRNNEQFF. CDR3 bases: TGCAGCGTTCTCGGTCTAAGGAACAATGAGCAGTTCTTC.

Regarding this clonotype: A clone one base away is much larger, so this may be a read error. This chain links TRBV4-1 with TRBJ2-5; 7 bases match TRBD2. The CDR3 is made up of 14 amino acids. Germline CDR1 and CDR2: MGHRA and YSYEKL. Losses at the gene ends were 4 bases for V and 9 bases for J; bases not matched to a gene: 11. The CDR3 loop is CASSPSTSPESQYF. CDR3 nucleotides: TGCGCCAGCAGCCCCTCGACTAGCCCGGAGTCCCAGTACTTC.

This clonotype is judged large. The chain's CDR3 is CASRLSVASYNSPLHF. The CDR3 DNA is TGTGCCAGCAGACTGTCGGTAGCCTCCTATAATTCACCCCTCCACTTT. The J gene is TRBJ1-6, the V gene TRBV6-5; D is uncertain. Germline lookup yields CDR1 MNHEY and CDR2 SVGAGI. The V gene lost 6 bases and the J gene lost 0 bases, with 12 bases spanning the gap. The CDR3 totals 16 residues.

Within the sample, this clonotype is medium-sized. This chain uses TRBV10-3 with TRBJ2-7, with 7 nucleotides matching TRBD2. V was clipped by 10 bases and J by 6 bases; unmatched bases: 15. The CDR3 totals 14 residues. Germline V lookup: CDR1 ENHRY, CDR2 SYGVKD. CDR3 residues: CATRPSGGTGEQYF. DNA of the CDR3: TGTGCCACACGTCCGTCGGGGGGAACGGGCGAGCAGTACTTC.

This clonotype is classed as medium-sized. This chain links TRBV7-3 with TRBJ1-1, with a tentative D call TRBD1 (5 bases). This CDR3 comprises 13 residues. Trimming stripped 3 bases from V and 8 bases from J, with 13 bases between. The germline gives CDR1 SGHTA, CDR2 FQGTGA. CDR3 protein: CASSFSQGLEAFF. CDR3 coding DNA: TGTGCCAGCAGCTTTAGCCAGGGCCTAGAAGCTTTCTTT.

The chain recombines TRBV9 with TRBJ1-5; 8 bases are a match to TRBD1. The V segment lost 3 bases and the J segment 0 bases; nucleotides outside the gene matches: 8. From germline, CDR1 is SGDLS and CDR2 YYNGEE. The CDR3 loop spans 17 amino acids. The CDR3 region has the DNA TGTGCCAGCAGCGCTGGGACAGGCGCTTATAGCAATCAGCCCCAGCATTTT. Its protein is CASSAGTGAYSNQPQHF.